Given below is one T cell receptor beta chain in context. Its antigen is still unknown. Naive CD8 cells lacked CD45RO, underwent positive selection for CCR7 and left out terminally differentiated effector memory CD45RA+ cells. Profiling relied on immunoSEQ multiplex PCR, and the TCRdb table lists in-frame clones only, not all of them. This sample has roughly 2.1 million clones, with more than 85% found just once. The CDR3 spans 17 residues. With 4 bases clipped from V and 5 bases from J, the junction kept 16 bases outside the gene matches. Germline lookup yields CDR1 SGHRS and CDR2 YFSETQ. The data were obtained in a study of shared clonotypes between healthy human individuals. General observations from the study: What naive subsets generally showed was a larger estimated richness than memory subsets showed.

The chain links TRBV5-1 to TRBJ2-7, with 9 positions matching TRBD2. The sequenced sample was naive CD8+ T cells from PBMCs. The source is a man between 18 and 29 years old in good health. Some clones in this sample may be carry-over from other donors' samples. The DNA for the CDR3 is TGCGCCAGCAGCCCTCTCATTGGCGGTCTAGCGGGAAACGAGCAGTACTTC. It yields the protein CASSPLIGGLAGNEQYF.